The T cell receptor (beta chain) described here comes from a study of regulatory T cells in long-lasting Graves disease. Study outcomes and limitations: Relative to new patients (under 1,000), persistent patients exhibited greater sharing of public clonotypes (approximately 2,700).

This clonotype was picked up many times. Its antigen is undetermined. The germline V gene has CDR1 MGHRA and CDR2 YSYEKL. The CDR3 sequence is 13 residues long. V lost 4 bases and J 7 bases, leaving 13 bases between the germline ends. Arm-PCR of CDR3 regions and iRepertoire HTBI primers were the basis on which TCR beta libraries were built. From the multiplex PCR reads, TCRdb called clonotypes with MiXCR, one entry per CDR3 protein. The sample contains approximately 400,000 distinct CDR3 sequences, roughly 15% of which appear only once. The sample's time point: newly diagnosed GD, antithyroid drugs for less than 3 months. The TCR library was prepared using RNA isolated from PBMCs. Patients came through an endocrinology department, and that department was in Xi'an, China.

The material was peripheral blood mononuclear cells (PBMCs), obtained at new diagnosis, from a patient treated with antithyroid drugs. The chain couples TRBV4-1 to TRBJ1-1; D gene ambiguous. This sequence was found in a female donor with Graves disease. CDR3: CASSLKNGIEAFF. The CDR3, as DNA: TGCGCCAGCAGCCTTAAAAACGGAATTGAAGCTTTCTTT.